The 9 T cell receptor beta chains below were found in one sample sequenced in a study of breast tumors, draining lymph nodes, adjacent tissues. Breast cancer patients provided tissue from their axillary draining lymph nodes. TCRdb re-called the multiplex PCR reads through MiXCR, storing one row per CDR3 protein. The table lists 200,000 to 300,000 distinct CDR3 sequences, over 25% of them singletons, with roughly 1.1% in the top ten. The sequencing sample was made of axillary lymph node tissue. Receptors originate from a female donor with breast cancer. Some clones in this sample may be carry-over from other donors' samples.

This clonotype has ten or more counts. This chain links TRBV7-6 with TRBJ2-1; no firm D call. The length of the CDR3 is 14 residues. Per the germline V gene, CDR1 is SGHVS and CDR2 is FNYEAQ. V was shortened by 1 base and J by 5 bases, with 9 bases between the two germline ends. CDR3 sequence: CASSLGTANNEQFF. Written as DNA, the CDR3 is TGTGCCAGCAGCTTAGGGACGGCTAACAATGAGCAGTTCTTC.

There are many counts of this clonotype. The CDR3 sequence is CASSDRAFSPLHF. The CDR3 DNA is TGTGCCAGTTCCGACAGGGCCTTTTCACCCCTCCACTTT. V is TRBV14 and J is TRBJ1-6; 7 bases are shared with TRBD1. CDR3 length: 13 amino acids. Germline V gives CDR1 SGHDN, CDR2 FVKESK. J gave up 9 bases and V 9 bases, and 8 bases lay outside the gene matches.

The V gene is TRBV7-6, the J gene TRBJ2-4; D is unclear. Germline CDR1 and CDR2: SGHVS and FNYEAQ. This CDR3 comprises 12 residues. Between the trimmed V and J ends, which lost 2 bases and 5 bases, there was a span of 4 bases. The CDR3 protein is CASSLSQNIQYF. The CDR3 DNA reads TGTGCCAGCAGCTTATCCCAAAACATTCAGTACTTC.

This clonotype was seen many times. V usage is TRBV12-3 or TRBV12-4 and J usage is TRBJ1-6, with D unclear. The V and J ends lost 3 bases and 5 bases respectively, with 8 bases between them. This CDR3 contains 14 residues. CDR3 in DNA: TGTGCCAGCAGTTTCCGGACGGATAATTCACCCCTCCACTTT. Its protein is CASSFRTDNSPLHF.

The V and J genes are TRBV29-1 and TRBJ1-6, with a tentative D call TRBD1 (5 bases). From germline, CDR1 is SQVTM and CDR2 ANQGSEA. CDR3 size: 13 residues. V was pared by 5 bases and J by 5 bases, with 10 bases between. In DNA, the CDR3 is TGCAGCGTTTCAGGACACGATAATTCACCCCTCCACTTT. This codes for CSVSGHDNSPLHF.

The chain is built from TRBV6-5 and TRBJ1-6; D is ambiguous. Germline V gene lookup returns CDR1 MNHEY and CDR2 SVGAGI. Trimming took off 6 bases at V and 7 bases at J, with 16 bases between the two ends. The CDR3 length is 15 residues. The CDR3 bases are TGTGCCAGCAGCCCCGGAGGGAACGTGAATTCACCCCTCCACTTT. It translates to CASSPGGNVNSPLHF.

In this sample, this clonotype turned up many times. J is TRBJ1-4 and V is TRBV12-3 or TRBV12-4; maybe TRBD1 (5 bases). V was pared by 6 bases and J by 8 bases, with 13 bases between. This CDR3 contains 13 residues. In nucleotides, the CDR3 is TGTGCCAGCAGCCGGGGCGTTTTGGAAAAACTGTTTTTT. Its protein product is CASSRGVLEKLFF.

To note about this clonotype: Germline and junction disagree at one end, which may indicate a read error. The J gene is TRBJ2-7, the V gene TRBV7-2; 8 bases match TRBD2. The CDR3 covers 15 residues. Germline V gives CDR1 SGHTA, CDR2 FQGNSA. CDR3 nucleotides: TGTGCCAGCAGCTTAGTGGGTCTAGCGGGTAACGAGCAGCACTTC. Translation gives CASSLVGLAGNEQHF.

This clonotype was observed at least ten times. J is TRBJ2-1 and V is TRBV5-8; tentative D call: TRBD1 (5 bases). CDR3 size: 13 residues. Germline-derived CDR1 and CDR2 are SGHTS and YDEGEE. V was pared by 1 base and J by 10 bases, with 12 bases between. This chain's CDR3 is CASSLSLRVEQFF. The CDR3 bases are TGTGCCAGCAGCTTGTCCCTCAGGGTCGAGCAGTTCTTC.